The 16 T cell receptor beta chains presented below share a single source sample, sequenced in a study of chronic HIV infection and antiretroviral therapy. Using its own MiXCR run on the 5' RACE reads, TCRdb lists one record per CDR3 protein. This table has over 40,000 distinct CDR3 sequences, about a fifth appearing once. The sample comprised peripheral blood. The receptors here all came from an adult who had HIV and had not received antiretroviral therapy, or was an uninfected healthy control (not recorded which).

This clonotype was picked up a small number of times. The rearrangement links TRBV27 to TRBJ1-6; D remains ambiguous. The germline V gene has CDR1 MNHEY and CDR2 SMNVEV (reference sequence). CDR3 length equals 14 residues. Trimming removed 3 bases from V and 13 bases from J, with 16 bases in between. The CDR3 loop reads CASSFPGSLWPLHF. CDR3 DNA sequence: TGTGCCAGCAGTTTTCCCGGGAGTTTATGGCCCCTCCACTTT.

This clonotype is categorized as medium-sized. V is TRBV29-1 and J is TRBJ2-5; D is perhaps TRBD1 (6 bases). Trimming pared 7 bases from V and 2 bases from J, leaving 20 bases between. Germline V gene data show CDR1 as SQVTM and CDR2 as ANQGSEA. The CDR3 runs 15 residues. The CDR3: CSAPEGVGAQETQYF. In DNA, the CDR3 is TGCAGCGCTCCTGAGGGGGTCGGGGCACAAGAGACCCAGTACTTC.

The V call is TRBV6-5, the J call TRBJ2-7; D is undetermined. CDR3 length: 12 residues. The ends were cut back, 5 bases at V and 4 bases at J, with 9 bases in the middle. The germline V gene encodes CDR1 MNHEY and CDR2 SVGAGI. CDR3 protein: CASSPRPYEQYF. The CDR3 DNA sequence: TGTGCCAGCAGTCCGAGACCGTACGAGCAGTACTTC.

This clonotype has a handful of counts. The V call is TRBV4-1, the J call TRBJ1-2; tentatively, D is TRBD1 (5 bases). V was cut by 1 base and J by 2 bases, with 11 bases left in between. Germline lookup yields CDR1 MGHRA and CDR2 YSYEKL. The CDR3 spans 15 residues. In nucleotides, the CDR3 is TGCGCCAGCAGCCAAGCGGCAGGGATAAACTATGGCTACACCTTC. This encodes CASSQAAGINYGYTF.

A few counts support this clonotype. V gene TRBV5-5 combines with J gene TRBJ1-5, with D uncertain. This CDR3 has 15 residues. Germline V lookup: CDR1 SGHKS, CDR2 YYEKEE (reference sequence). V was pared by 3 bases and J by 0 bases, with 10 bases between. CDR3 DNA sequence: TGTGCCAGCAGCTCAATTGGGGTTAGCAATCAGCCCCAGCATTTT. Its protein product is CASSSIGVSNQPQHF.

A few counts support this clonotype. The chain combines TRBV9 with TRBJ2-2, with unresolved D. The CDR3 loop spans 13 amino acids. Germline-derived CDR1 and CDR2 are SGDLS and YYNGEE. V was clipped by 1 base and J by 3 bases, with 4 bases between them. CDR3 sequence: CASSVFDTGELFF. CDR3 in DNA: TGTGCCAGCAGCGTATTCGACACCGGGGAGCTGTTTTTT.

This chain connects TRBV25-1 to TRBJ1-6; D is perhaps TRBD1 (5 bases). The CDR3 is made up of 15 amino acids. Germline CDR1 reads MGHDK; CDR2 reads SYGVNS. V was shortened by 7 bases and J by 5 bases, with 15 bases between the two germline ends. The CDR3 protein is CASTPRGGNNSPLHF. CDR3 nucleotides: TGTGCCAGCACCCCCCGGGGCGGTAATAATTCACCCCTCCACTTT.

This clonotype has only a few counts. The chain couples TRBV20-1 to TRBJ2-3; TRBD2 might be the D (6 bases). CDR1 DFQATT and CDR2 SNEGSKA come from the germline V gene (reference sequence). The CDR3 loop spans 13 amino acids. V was trimmed by 5 bases and J by 1 base, leaving 10 bases between them. The CDR3 reads CSAAPSGTDTQYF. The CDR3 nucleotides read TGCAGTGCTGCTCCTAGCGGCACAGATACGCAGTATTTT.

The DNA for the CDR3 is TGTGCCAGCAGCTCCCAATCGGGGGTACAAGAGACCCAGTACTTC. The encoded protein is CASSSQSGVQETQYF. The rearrangement links TRBV9 to TRBJ2-5; the D gene is possibly TRBD2 (6 bases). CDR3 length equals 15 residues. The ends were cut back, 4 bases at V and 2 bases at J, with 15 bases in the middle. Germline V gives CDR1 SGDLS, CDR2 YYNGEE.

This chain connects TRBV5-1 to TRBJ1-3; tentative D call: TRBD1 (5 bases). The V and J ends lost 0 bases and 0 bases respectively, with 13 bases between them. Germline assignment: CDR1 SGHRS and CDR2 YFSETQ. The CDR3 loop spans 17 amino acids. The DNA of the CDR3 is TGCGCCAGCAGCTTGGCCGGCTCGGGACGCTCTGGAAACACCATATATTTT. Its translation is CASSLAGSGRSGNTIYF.

The rearrangement joins TRBV29-1 to TRBJ2-3; a possible D gene is TRBD1 (7 bases). The V and J ends lost 5 bases and 4 bases respectively, with 19 bases between them. The CDR3 has 15 amino acids. Germline loops: CDR1 SQVTM, CDR2 ANQGSEA. The CDR3, as DNA: TGCAGCGTTCGGGGCCATCCCAGGGGGGCAGATACGCAGTATTTT. It yields the protein CSVRGHPRGADTQYF.

This clonotype was detected a few times. V gene TRBV29-1 combines with J gene TRBJ2-7; 7 nucleotides align to TRBD2. Trimming took 4 bases from V and 1 from J; bases not matched to a gene: 4. The CDR3 totals 13 residues. Germline V gene data show CDR1 as SQVTM and CDR2 as ANQGSEA. The CDR3: CSVVRESSYEQYF. The CDR3 DNA sequence: TGCAGCGTTGTGCGGGAGTCATCCTACGAGCAGTACTTC.

The chain combines TRBV24-1 with TRBJ2-5; D is perhaps TRBD1 (6 bases). V lost 9 bases and J lost 4, with 11 bases in between. The CDR3 spans 12 residues. The germline CDR1 and CDR2 sequences are KGHDR and SFDVKD. The CDR3 protein is CATARGTETQYF. The CDR3 DNA reads TGTGCCACCGCCAGGGGCACAGAGACCCAGTACTTC.

This chain links TRBV5-6 with TRBJ2-7; 8 bases agree with TRBD2. The CDR3 extends over 14 amino acids. V dropped 0 bases and J dropped 4; count of bases not matched to a gene: 3. Looked up from germline, CDR1 is SGHDT and CDR2 is YYEEEE. The CDR3 DNA reads TGTGCCAGCAGCTTGGAACTAGCGGTGTACGAGCAGTACTTC. Its protein is CASSLELAVYEQYF.

This clonotype was detected a few times. The V call is TRBV29-1, the J call TRBJ1-2, with D tentatively TRBD1 (5 bases). V was cut by 4 bases and J by 3 bases, with 12 bases left in between. The CDR3 length is 13 residues. Germline CDR1 is SQVTM and CDR2 is ANQGSEA. As DNA, the CDR3 is TGCAGCGTTGGGGGTCAGGGACACTATGGCTACACCTTC. Protein sequence: CSVGGQGHYGYTF.

This clonotype has just a few counts. The V gene is TRBV15, the J gene TRBJ2-7, with D hard to call. V was shortened by 0 bases and J by 6 bases, with 12 bases between the two germline ends. This CDR3 spans 14 amino acids. Germline assignment: CDR1 LNHNV and CDR2 YYDKDF (reference sequence). CDR3 coding DNA: TGTGCCACCAGCAGAGAGGGTAGAATGGGCGAGCAGTACTTC. It encodes CATSREGRMGEQYF. The full variable domain, its missing parts supplied by reference TRBV15 and TRBJ2-7, is DAMVIQNPRYQVTQFGKPVTLSCSQTLNHNVMYWYQQKSSQAPKLLFHYYDKDFNNEADTPDNFQSRRPNTSFCFLDIRSPGLGDTAMYLCATSREGRMGEQYFGPGTRLTVT.